A selection of T cell receptor beta chains follows, all from one sample in a study of cytomegalovirus exposure and HLA in healthy donors. Produced via immunoSEQ multiplex PCR; TCRdb's table is partial and in-frame only. The sample shows approximately 210,000 clones, 60% to 85% of them seen only once. The sequencing input was PBMCs. These TCRs come from a woman in her thirties or forties in good health and CMV-seronegative. The CDR3 runs from the conserved cysteine through the conserved F or W. A D gene is named only where the DNA matches it firmly. A clone size is listed for some rows: how often the clone was seen (once, few, many), or a class if it is expanded.

.	.	TRBV9	TRBJ1-2	CASSPRGYYGYTF	TGTGCCAGCAGCCCACGCGGCTATTATGGCTACACCTTC
.	TRBD1	TRBV10-3	TRBJ2-2	CAISVLPPGQGFANTGELFF	TGTGCCATCAGTGTACTACCGCCGGGACAGGGGTTTGCGAACACCGGGGAGCTGTTTTTT
.	TRBD2	TRBV18	TRBJ2-3	CASSPPGRERTDTQYF	TGTGCCAGCTCACCACCGGGGAGGGAGCGCACAGATACGCAGTATTTT
few	.	TRBV2	TRBJ1-2	CASRLSSYGYTF	TGTGCCAGCCGTTTGAGTTCGTATGGCTACACCTTC
.	.	TRBV7-9	TRBJ1-2	CASSYHGGYTF	TGTGCCAGCAGCTATCACGGTGGCTACACCTTC
.	TRBD2	TRBV27	TRBJ2-3	CASSLRGLAGGIRTDTQYF	TGTGCCAGCAGTTTACGGGGACTAGCGGGAGGTATACGCACAGATACGCAGTATTTT
.	.	TRBV15	TRBJ2-1	CATSRPRSLSYNEQFF	TGTGCCACCAGCAGGCCCCGGTCGCTTTCCTACAATGAGCAGTTCTTC
.	.	TRBV11-1	TRBJ2-2	CASSLAAVNTGELFF	TGTGCCAGCAGCTTAGCGGCGGTTAACACCGGGGAGCTGTTTTTT
few	TRBD1	TRBV6-6	TRBJ1-2	CASRPTGGADYTF	TGTGCCAGCAGGCCGACAGGGGGCGCGGACTACACCTTC
.	TRBD2	TRBV7-9	TRBJ2-1	CASSLVPAGAFYEQFF	TGTGCCAGCAGCTTAGTTCCAGCGGGAGCATTTTATGAGCAGTTCTTC
.	.	TRBV29-1	TRBJ1-2	CSVLVSTRGGYTF	TGCAGCGTTCTCGTCAGTACCCGGGGTGGCTACACCTTC
.	TRBD2	TRBV18	TRBJ2-3	CASSPGLAGGPRDTQYF	TGTGCCAGCTCCCCGGGACTAGCGGGAGGGCCTAGAGATACGCAGTATTTT
.	.	TRBV7-9	TRBJ1-1	CSSSLVGEDTEAFF	TGTTCCAGCAGCTTAGTAGGGGAGGACACTGAAGCTTTCTTT
.	.	TRBV19	TRBJ2-3	CASRGGVIRTDTQYF	TGTGCCAGTAGAGGGGGGGTAATCCGTACAGATACGCAGTATTTT
.	TRBD2	TRBV11-3	TRBJ2-1	CASSPYGLAGEAEQFF	TGTGCCAGCAGCCCTTACGGTCTAGCGGGAGAAGCTGAGCAGTTCTTC
.	.	TRBV6-5	TRBJ2-7	CASSEFQGSYEQYF	TGTGCCAGCAGTGAGTTTCAGGGATCCTACGAGCAGTACTTC
.	TRBD1	TRBV5-1	TRBJ1-1	CASSRGQGLDNTEAFF	TGCGCCAGCAGTCGGGGACAGGGCCTAGATAACACTGAGGCTTTCTTT
.	TRBD1	TRBV6-1	TRBJ1-2	CASTLDRDHGCTF	TGTGCCAGCACCTTGGACAGGGACCATGGCTGCACCTTC